Only a few counts were recorded for the clone carrying this TCR beta chain. Antigen: not known. This sample includes further DNA sequences coding for the same CDR3. The entirety of the isolated RNA underwent reverse transcription, so expressed TCRB transcripts were sequenced. The protocol was immunoSEQ multiplex PCR, while the TCRdb copy is restricted to in-frame clones and leaves out a portion. The sample contains over 650,000 clones, 11% to 15% of which appear only once. The sample is drawn from a study of beta chain features in type 1 diabetes. Across the study: Analysis included around 110,000,000 sorted cells drawn from all samples.

Study-level findings and limits: In all four CD4+ subsets, TCRB CDR3 length was significantly, moderately reduced in type 1 diabetes. High TCR expression in some cells could lead to their over-representation in cDNA sequencing. Within the patient group, naive, central memory and Treg TCRB repertoires appeared more similar to each other than within healthy donors.

Sequencing used naive CD4+ T cells from blood. The sequence was collected from a man aged 18 to 30 with type 1 diabetes.

CDR3 sequence reads: CASSPGTANYGYTF. DNA of the CDR3: TGTGCCAGCTCACCCGGGACAGCTAACTATGGCTACACCTTC. The chain uses TRBV18 and TRBJ1-2; 7 nucleotides line up with TRBD1. V gave up 3 bases and J gave up 0 bases; unmatched junction bases: 1. Per germline, CDR1 KGHSH and CDR2 LQKENI. The CDR3 is made up of 14 amino acids.